Each of the 14 T cell receptor beta chains below was sequenced from the same sample in a study of blood T cell repertoires in COVID-19. Clones were read by immunoSEQ multiplex PCR, and TCRdb kept only the in-frame ones, dropping some. The repertoire has about 150,000 clones, roughly 83% of them found once; the top ten carry approximately 30%. Sequences were obtained from peripheral blood. The receptors shown here come from a woman aged 55 to 70 with acute or convalescent COVID-19.

The chain joins TRBV20-1 to TRBJ1-2; 9 positions match TRBD1. The CDR3 is made up of 14 amino acids. With V trimmed by 3 bases and J by 7 bases, 9 bases remained unmatched. Germline V gives CDR1 DFQATT, CDR2 SNEGSKA (reference sequence). CDR3 amino acids: CSASGGTGWGGYTF. In nucleotides, the CDR3 is TGCAGTGCTAGTGGAGGGACAGGGTGGGGTGGCTACACCTTC.

The genes are TRBV25-1 and TRBJ2-2; unclear D gene. Trimming removed 1 base at V and 5 bases at J, with 8 bases between. This CDR3 has 14 residues. Germline CDR1 is MGHDK and CDR2 is SYGVNS. In DNA, the CDR3 is TGTGCCAGCAGTGAATCCCTTTCTACCGGGGAGCTGTTTTTT. It is translated as CASSESLSTGELFF. Full variable domain (rest looked up from reference TRBV25-1 and TRBJ2-2): EADIYQTPRYLVIGTGKKITLECSQTMGHDKMYWYQQDPGMELHLIHYSYGVNSTEKGDLSSESTVSRIRTEHFPLTLESARPSHTSQYLCASSESLSTGELFFGEGSRLTVL.

This clone is a singleton in its sample. One end of the junction does not line up with germline, which may come from a read error. V is TRBV28 and J is TRBJ1-2, with D tentatively TRBD1 (5 bases). This CDR3 comprises 15 residues. Germline CDR1 MDHEN, CDR2 SYDVKM. CDR3 DNA: TGTGCCAGCAGGCCGATGGGCGGGGGTAACGATGGCTACACCTTC. The encoded protein is CASRPMGGGNDGYTF.

This chain links TRBV3-1 (or the pseudogene TRBV3-2) with TRBJ2-1; D possibly corresponds to TRBD2 (6 bases). This CDR3 region has 15 residues. Germline-derived CDR1 and CDR2 are LGHDT and YNNKEL (reference sequence). V was pared by 4 bases and J by 0 bases, with 10 bases between. The CDR3 sequence is CASSPRDFSYNEQFF. CDR3 DNA sequence: TGTGCCAGCAGCCCCCGGGACTTCTCCTACAATGAGCAGTTCTTC.

The chain joins TRBV28 to TRBJ1-6; 11 nucleotides line up with TRBD1. The V gene's germline CDR1 is MDHEN and CDR2 SYDVKM. Germline trimming cut 9 bases from V and 0 bases from J; bases unmatched to any gene: 4. The CDR3 is made up of 16 amino acids. CDR3 in DNA: TGTGCCAGTGGACAGGGGGCGAGCTCCTATAATTCACCCCTCCACTTT. Translating gives CASGQGASSYNSPLHF. The full variable domain, with the rest looked up from reference TRBV28 and TRBJ1-6, is DVKVTQSSRYLVKRTGEKVFLECVQDMDHENMFWYRQDPGLGLRLIYFSYDVKMKEKGDIPEGYSVSREKKERFSLILESASTNQTSMYLCASGQGASSYNSPLHFGNGTRLTVT.

V is TRBV7-3 and J is TRBJ2-2; a possible D gene is TRBD2 (5 bases). V lost 2 bases to trimming and J lost 5 bases, with 12 bases between them. This CDR3 has 15 residues. Per germline, CDR1 SGHTA and CDR2 FQGTGA. CDR3 in amino acids: CASSLAARGTGELFF. DNA of the CDR3: TGTGCCAGCAGCTTAGCCGCCCGGGGAACCGGGGAGCTGTTTTTT.

The genes are TRBV12-3 or TRBV12-4 and TRBJ1-4, with D possibly matching TRBD1 (6 bases). V lost 3 bases and J lost 8, with 10 bases in between. This CDR3 region has 13 residues. The CDR3 DNA follows: TGTGCCAGCAGTTTGGGGGCTTGGGAAAAACTGTTTTTT. Translated: CASSLGAWEKLFF.

The V and J genes are TRBV11-2 and TRBJ1-3; D ambiguous. V lost 0 bases to trimming and J lost 5 bases, with 14 bases between them. The CDR3 spans 16 residues. Germline-derived CDR1 and CDR2 are SGHAT and FQNNGV. CDR3 sequence: CASSLEAASLRNTIYF. For the CDR3, the DNA is TGTGCCAGCAGCTTAGAGGCGGCTTCATTGCGAAACACCATATATTTT.

This rearrangement joins TRBV3-1 (or the pseudogene TRBV3-2) to TRBJ1-6, with TRBD1 matching 7 bases. V shed 3 bases, J shed 7 bases, and the junction held 9 bases outside the gene matches. The germline gives CDR1 LGHDT, CDR2 YNNKEL (reference sequence). CDR3 length equals 16 residues. The CDR3 region is CASSQSGGTANSPLHF. DNA of the CDR3: TGTGCCAGCAGCCAGTCGGGGGGGACAGCAAATTCACCCCTCCACTTT.

This sequence joins TRBV5-5 and TRBJ1-3, with a possible D match to TRBD1 (5 bases). CDR1 and CDR2 from the germline V gene are SGHKS and YYEKEE (reference sequence). CDR3 length equals 18 residues. V lost 8 bases and J lost 8, with 32 bases in between. CDR3 protein: CASRLRDRASISVDTIYF. The CDR3 nucleotides are TGTGCCAGTAGGCTCCGAGACAGAGCCTCTATTTCCGTCGACACCATATATTTT.

This clone has only one observation. The V and J genes are TRBV29-1 and TRBJ1-1; tentatively, D is TRBD1 (5 bases). Trimming pared 1 base from V and 3 bases from J, leaving 9 bases between. This CDR3 region has 13 residues. Germline CDR1 SQVTM, CDR2 ANQGSEA. The chain's CDR3 is CSVEVQDDTEAFF. The CDR3 coding sequence is TGCAGCGTTGAAGTACAGGACGACACTGAAGCTTTCTTT.

The chain recombines TRBV5-4 with TRBJ1-1; the match to TRBD1 covers 8 bases. V dropped 4 bases and J dropped 6; count of bases not matched to a gene: 8. CDR1 is SGHNT, CDR2 YYREEE, per germline (reference sequence). The CDR3 runs 14 residues. The CDR3 sequence: CASSGQGARAEAFF. CDR3 nucleotide sequence: TGTGCCAGCAGCGGGCAGGGGGCGCGGGCTGAAGCTTTCTTT.

The J gene is TRBJ1-1, the V gene TRBV5-6, with 10 bases fitting TRBD1. This CDR3 is built from 15 residues. The germline V gene has CDR1 SGHDT and CDR2 YYEEEE. The V and J ends lost 7 bases and 3 bases, in that order; junction bases with no gene match: 9. The CDR3 DNA reads as TGTGCCAGCGCGCCATTAGGACAGGGGGACACTGAAGCTTTCTTT. Translation gives CASAPLGQGDTEAFF.

This sequence joins TRBV21-1 and TRBJ2-1; TRBD2 is the table's D call, not checked against the DNA. TRBV21-1 is tagged as a pseudogene. The CDR3 length is 16 residues. The chain's CDR3 is CASSKGSGEDYNEQFF. The CDR3 DNA is TGTGCCAGCAGCAAAGGTAGCGGGGAGGACTACAATGAGCAGTTCTTC.